The rows below give T cell receptor beta chains drawn from one sample of a study of control samples from healthy donors and cancer patients. Measured with immunoSEQ multiplex PCR; TCRdb has only the in-frame clones, and not every one. Among about 150,000 clones listed, roughly 93% were seen once. Sequencing was carried out using blood. These receptors all stem from a young man in good health. Each CDR3 is given without its conserved first and last residue. Each record gives: V gene, J gene, CDR3 protein.

v_gene: TRBV19; j_gene: TRBJ2-3; CDR3aa: ASSPSFLTDTQY
v_gene: TRBV21-1; j_gene: TRBJ1-2; CDR3aa: ASSGNRDRRESYGYT
v_gene: TRBV11-2; j_gene: TRBJ2-7; CDR3aa: ASSLDWTGGGYEQY
v_gene: TRBV27; j_gene: TRBJ1-1; CDR3aa: ASSLTLLGGYTEAF
v_gene: TRBV9; j_gene: TRBJ1-6; CDR3aa: ASGPGVYNSPLH
v_gene: TRBV29-1; j_gene: TRBJ2-1; CDR3aa: SVDERGGTGSYNEQF
v_gene: TRBV5-1; j_gene: TRBJ2-1; CDR3aa: ASSSRTSGREVSYNEQF
v_gene: TRBV10-3; j_gene: TRBJ2-7; CDR3aa: ATGEGYEQY
v_gene: TRBV7-8; j_gene: TRBJ2-7; CDR3aa: ASFSFSYEQY
v_gene: TRBV7-6; j_gene: TRBJ2-1; CDR3aa: ASSLAERELYNEQF
v_gene: TRBV19; j_gene: TRBJ1-3; CDR3aa: ASSLEGQSSGNTIY
v_gene: TRBV5-1; j_gene: TRBJ1-2; CDR3aa: ASSLVWGSNYGYT
v_gene: TRBV29-1; j_gene: TRBJ1-2; CDR3aa: SVDTGPSYGYT
v_gene: TRBV4-1; j_gene: TRBJ2-7; CDR3aa: ASRPLAYSYEQY
v_gene: TRBV19; j_gene: TRBJ2-7; CDR3aa: ASKGQGSIGYEQY
v_gene: TRBV19; j_gene: TRBJ2-1; CDR3aa: ASSISEGPNEQF
v_gene: TRBV18; j_gene: TRBJ2-5; CDR3aa: ASSPPAAVETQY
v_gene: TRBV4-3; j_gene: TRBJ2-5; CDR3aa: ASSRRRGETQY
v_gene: TRBV3-1/TRBV3-2; j_gene: TRBJ2-1; CDR3aa: ASSQAGALVF
v_gene: TRBV30; j_gene: TRBJ1-5; CDR3aa: AWSVGGGNQPQH
v_gene: TRBV28; j_gene: TRBJ1-5; CDR3aa: ASSLRQANQPQH
v_gene: TRBV20-1; j_gene: TRBJ2-5; CDR3aa: SAPRGVTQY
v_gene: TRBV27; j_gene: TRBJ2-7; CDR3aa: ASSHYEQY
v_gene: TRBV6-1; j_gene: TRBJ1-2; CDR3aa: ASSEEGRSLYGYT
v_gene: TRBV19; j_gene: TRBJ2-5; CDR3aa: ASSISPNRRGTQY
v_gene: TRBV15; j_gene: TRBJ2-7; CDR3aa: ATSRNACRSYEQY
v_gene: TRBV27; j_gene: TRBJ1-1; CDR3aa: ASSLSPTANTEAF
v_gene: TRBV19; j_gene: TRBJ1-5; CDR3aa: ASSEGGITAQH
v_gene: TRBV7-8; j_gene: TRBJ1-5; CDR3aa: ASSFGFRGHIGKPQH
v_gene: TRBV4-1; j_gene: TRBJ1-1; CDR3aa: ASSQDAGPTEAF
v_gene: TRBV20-1; j_gene: TRBJ1-2; CDR3aa: SARGGYGYT
v_gene: TRBV6-1; j_gene: TRBJ1-4; CDR3aa: ASSEAEGRNEKLF
v_gene: TRBV27; j_gene: TRBJ2-7; CDR3aa: ASSRTSFYEQY
v_gene: TRBV7-2; j_gene: TRBJ1-5; CDR3aa: ASSWGGPGSNQPQH
v_gene: TRBV4-3; j_gene: TRBJ2-7; CDR3aa: ASSHGRVGYEQY
v_gene: TRBV7-8; j_gene: TRBJ1-5; CDR3aa: ASSPRPGGNQPQH
v_gene: TRBV6-5; j_gene: TRBJ2-7; CDR3aa: ASSYSVLLATYEQY
v_gene: TRBV6-5; j_gene: TRBJ1-3; CDR3aa: ADAVHSGNTIY
v_gene: TRBV4-2; j_gene: TRBJ1-1; CDR3aa: ASSLDRDRTEAF
v_gene: TRBV13; j_gene: TRBJ2-2; CDR3aa: ASSLEGSNTGELF
v_gene: TRBV19; j_gene: TRBJ1-1; CDR3aa: ASGGGADTEAF
v_gene: TRBV4-2; j_gene: TRBJ2-2; CDR3aa: ASSLTGLADTGELF
v_gene: TRBV27; j_gene: TRBJ1-5; CDR3aa: ASSSLVPSGGNQPQH
v_gene: TRBV29-1; j_gene: TRBJ2-2; CDR3aa: SGKDTGELF